This T cell receptor (beta chain) comes out of a study of T cell responses to AZD1222 COVID-19 vaccine. To note about this clone: Its antigen remains unidentified.

Assay used: immunoSEQ multiplex PCR; TCRdb lists only in-frame clones, some missing. Of tens of thousands of clones listed, around four fifths were seen once; the top ten hold under 25%. Germline V gene data show CDR1 as KGHSH and CDR2 as LQKENI. The J segment lost 3 bases and the V segment lost 3 bases, leaving 0 bases of the junction unmatched. The CDR3 is made up of 14 amino acids. Overall study results and limits: Mapped onto spike, vaccine-associated CD4 TCRs spanned it and were dominant at 160-218 and 743-854.

The sequences come from peripheral blood, collected on day 0 of AZD1222 vaccination. The rearrangement joins TRBV18 to TRBJ2-5; TRBD2 matches 11 bases. The TCR sequence derives from an adult in good health. As DNA, the CDR3 is TGTGCCAGCTCACCGGGACTAGCGGAAGAGACCCAGTACTTC. It yields the protein CASSPGLAEETQYF.